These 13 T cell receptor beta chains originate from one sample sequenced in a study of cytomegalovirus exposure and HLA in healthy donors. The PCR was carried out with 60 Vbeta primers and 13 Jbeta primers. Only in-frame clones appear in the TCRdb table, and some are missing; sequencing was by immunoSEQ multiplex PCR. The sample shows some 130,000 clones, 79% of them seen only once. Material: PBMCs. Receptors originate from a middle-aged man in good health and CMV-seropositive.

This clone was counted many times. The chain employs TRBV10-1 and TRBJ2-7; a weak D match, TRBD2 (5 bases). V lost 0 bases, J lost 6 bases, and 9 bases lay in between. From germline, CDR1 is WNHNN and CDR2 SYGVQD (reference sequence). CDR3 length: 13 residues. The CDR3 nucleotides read TGCGCCAGCAGTGAGTCGACTATCACCGAGCAGTACTTC. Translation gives CASSESTITEQYF.

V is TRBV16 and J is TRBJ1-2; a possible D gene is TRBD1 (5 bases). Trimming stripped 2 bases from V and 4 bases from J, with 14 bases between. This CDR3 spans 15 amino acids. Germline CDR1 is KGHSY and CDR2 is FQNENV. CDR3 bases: TGTGCCAGCAGCCAACACCCGGACACGCTCTATGGCTACACCTTC. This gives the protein CASSQHPDTLYGYTF.

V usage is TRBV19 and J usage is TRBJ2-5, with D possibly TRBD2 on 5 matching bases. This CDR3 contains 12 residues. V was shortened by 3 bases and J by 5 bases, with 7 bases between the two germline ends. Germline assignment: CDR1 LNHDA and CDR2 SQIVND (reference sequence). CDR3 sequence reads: CASSIRRETQYF. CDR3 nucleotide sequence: TGTGCCAGTAGTATTAGGAGGGAGACCCAGTACTTC.

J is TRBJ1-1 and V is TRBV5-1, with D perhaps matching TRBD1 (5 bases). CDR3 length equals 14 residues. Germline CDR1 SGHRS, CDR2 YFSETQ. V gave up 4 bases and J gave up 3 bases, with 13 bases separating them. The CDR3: CASSPQGRHTEAFF. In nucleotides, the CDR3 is TGCGCCAGCAGCCCGCAGGGCCGGCACACTGAAGCTTTCTTT. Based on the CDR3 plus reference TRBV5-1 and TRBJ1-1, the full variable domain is KAGVTQTPRYLIKTRGQQVTLSCSPISGHRSVSWYQQTPGQGLQFLFEYFSETQRNKGNFPGRFSGRQFSNSRSEMNVSTLELGDSALYLCASSPQGRHTEAFFGQGTRLTVV.

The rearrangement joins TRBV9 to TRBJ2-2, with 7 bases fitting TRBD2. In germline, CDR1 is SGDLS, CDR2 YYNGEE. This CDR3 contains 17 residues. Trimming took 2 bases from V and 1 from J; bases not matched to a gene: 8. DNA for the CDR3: TGTGCCAGCAGCGTCGGACTAGGCACGGGGAACACCGGGGAGCTGTTTTTT. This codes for CASSVGLGTGNTGELFF.

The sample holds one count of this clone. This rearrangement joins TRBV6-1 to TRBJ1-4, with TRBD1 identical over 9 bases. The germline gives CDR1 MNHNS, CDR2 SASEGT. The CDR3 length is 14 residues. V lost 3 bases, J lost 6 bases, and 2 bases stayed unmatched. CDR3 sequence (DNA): TGTGCCAGCAGTGAGGGGACAGGGTATGAAAAACTGTTTTTT. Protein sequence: CASSEGTGYEKLFF.

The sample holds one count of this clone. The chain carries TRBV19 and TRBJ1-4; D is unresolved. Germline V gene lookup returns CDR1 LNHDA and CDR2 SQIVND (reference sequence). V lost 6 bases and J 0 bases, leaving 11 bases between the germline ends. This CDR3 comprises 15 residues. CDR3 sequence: CASRMGASTNEKLFF. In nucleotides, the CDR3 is TGTGCCAGTAGAATGGGAGCCTCAACTAATGAAAAACTGTTTTTT.

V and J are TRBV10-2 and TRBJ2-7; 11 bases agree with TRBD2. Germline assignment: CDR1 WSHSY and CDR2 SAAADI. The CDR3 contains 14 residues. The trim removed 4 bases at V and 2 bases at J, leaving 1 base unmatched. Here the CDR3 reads CASSVAGGPYEQYF. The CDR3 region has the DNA TGCGCCAGCAGTGTAGCGGGAGGGCCCTACGAGCAGTACTTC.

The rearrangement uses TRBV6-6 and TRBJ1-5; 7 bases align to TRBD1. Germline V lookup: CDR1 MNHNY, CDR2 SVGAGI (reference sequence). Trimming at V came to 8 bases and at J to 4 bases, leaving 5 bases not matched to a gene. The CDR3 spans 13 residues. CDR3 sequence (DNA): TGTGCCAGCGGCCAGGGGGGAAATCAGCCCCAGCATTTT. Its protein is CASGQGGNQPQHF.

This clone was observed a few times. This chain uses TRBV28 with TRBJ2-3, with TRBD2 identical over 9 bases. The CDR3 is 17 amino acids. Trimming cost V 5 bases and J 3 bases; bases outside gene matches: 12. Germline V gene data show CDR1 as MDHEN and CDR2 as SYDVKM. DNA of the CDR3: TGTGCCAGCAGTCCAGGGACTAGCCTGACGTATACAGATACGCAGTATTTT. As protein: CASSPGTSLTYTDTQYF.

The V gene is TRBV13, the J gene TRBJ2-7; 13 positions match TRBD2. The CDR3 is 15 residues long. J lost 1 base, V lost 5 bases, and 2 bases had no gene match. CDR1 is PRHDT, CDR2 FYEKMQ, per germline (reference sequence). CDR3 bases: TGTGCCAGCAGCCCACTAGCGGGAGGGTCCTACGAGCAGTACTTC. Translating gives CASSPLAGGSYEQYF. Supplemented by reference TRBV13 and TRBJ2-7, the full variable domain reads AAGVIQSPRHLIKEKRETATLKCYPIPRHDTVYWYQQGPGQDPQFLISFYEKMQSDKGSIPDRFSAQQFSDYHSELNMSSLELGDSALYFCASSPLAGGSYEQYFGPGTRLTVT.

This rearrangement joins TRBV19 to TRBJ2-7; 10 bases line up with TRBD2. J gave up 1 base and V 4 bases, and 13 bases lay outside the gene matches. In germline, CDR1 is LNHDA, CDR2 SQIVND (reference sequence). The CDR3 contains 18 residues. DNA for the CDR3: TGTGCCAGTAGTAGGAGCGCCGGGGGGACTAGCGCGTCCTACGAGCAGTACTTC. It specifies CASSRSAGGTSASYEQYF.

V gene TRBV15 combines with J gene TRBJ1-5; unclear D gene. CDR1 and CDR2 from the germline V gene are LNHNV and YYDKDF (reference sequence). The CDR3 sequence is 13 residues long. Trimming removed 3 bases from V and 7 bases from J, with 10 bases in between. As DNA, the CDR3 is TGTGCCACCAGCAGGATCCAGAAACAGCCCCAGCATTTT. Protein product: CATSRIQKQPQHF.